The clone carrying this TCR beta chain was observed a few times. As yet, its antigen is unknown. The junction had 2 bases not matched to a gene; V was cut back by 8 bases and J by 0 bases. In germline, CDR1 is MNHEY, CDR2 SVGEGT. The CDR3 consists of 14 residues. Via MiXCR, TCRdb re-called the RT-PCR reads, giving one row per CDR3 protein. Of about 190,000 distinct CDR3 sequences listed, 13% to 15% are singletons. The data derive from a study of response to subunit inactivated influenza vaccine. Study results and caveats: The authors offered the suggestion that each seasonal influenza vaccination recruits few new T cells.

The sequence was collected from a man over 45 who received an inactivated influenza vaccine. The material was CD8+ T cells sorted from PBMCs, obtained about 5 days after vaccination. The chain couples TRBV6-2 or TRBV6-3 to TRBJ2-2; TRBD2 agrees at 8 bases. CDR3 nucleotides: TGTGCCAGCCTGGGACTAGCGAACACCGGGGAGCTGTTTTTT. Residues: CASLGLANTGELFF.